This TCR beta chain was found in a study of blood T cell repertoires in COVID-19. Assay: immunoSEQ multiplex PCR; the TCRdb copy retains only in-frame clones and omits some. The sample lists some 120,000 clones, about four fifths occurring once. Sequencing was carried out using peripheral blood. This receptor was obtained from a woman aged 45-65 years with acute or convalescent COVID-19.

CDR3 nucleotide sequence: TGTGCCACCAGCAGAGCCGCGGGGTACCAAGAGACCCAGTACTTC. Protein product: CATSRAAGYQETQYF. The rearrangement links TRBV15 to TRBJ2-5; the D gene is possibly TRBD2 (6 bases). Trimming cost V 1 base and J 0 bases, with 9 bases left between them. Germline V gene lookup returns CDR1 LNHNV and CDR2 YYDKDF (reference sequence). The CDR3 is made up of 15 amino acids.